These 3 T cell receptor beta chains were all obtained from the same sample, sequenced in a study of CD8 T cells in Susac syndrome. Roughly 0.45 to 1 ug RNA was reverse transcribed with random hexamers. TCRdb reprocessed the immunoSEQ multiplex PCR reads with MiXCR, giving one entry per CDR3 protein. The table includes more than 120,000 distinct CDR3 sequences, approximately 94% detected once. The sequencing input was CD4+ T cells from PBMCs. These receptors were collected from a human donor in good health.

This chain links TRBV5-4 with TRBJ2-7; D may correspond to TRBD1 or TRBD2 (6 bases each). Germline CDR1 SGHNT, CDR2 YYREEE (reference sequence). With 4 bases removed from V and 0 bases from J, the gap between germline ends came to 14 bases. This CDR3 is built from 15 residues. The CDR3, as DNA: TGTGCCAGCAGCCCAGATGGGGGGCGCTCCTACGAGCAGTACTTC. Protein sequence: CASSPDGGRSYEQYF. The entire variable domain, with the rest obtained from reference TRBV5-4 and TRBJ2-7, is as follows: ETGVTQSPTHLIKTRGQQVTLRCSSQSGHNTVSWYQQALGQGPQFIFQYYREEENGRGNFPPRFSGLQFPNYSSELNVNALELDDSALYLCASSPDGGRSYEQYFGPGTRLTVT.

In nucleotides, the CDR3 is TGTGCCAGCAGCCCGACGTGGAGTTCAAACTACGAGCAGTACTTC. This encodes CASSPTWSSNYEQYF. The rearrangement links TRBV7-9 to TRBJ2-7, with D unclear. This CDR3 has 15 amino acids. CDR1 and CDR2 from the germline V gene are SEHNR and FQNEAQ (reference sequence). V lost 5 bases and J lost 3, with 17 bases in between.

The chain has TRBV29-1 and TRBJ2-5; D might be TRBD1 or TRBD2, each matching 6 bases. V was trimmed by 4 bases and J by 1 base, leaving 19 bases between them. Germline values: CDR1 SQVTM, CDR2 ANQGSEA. The CDR3 has 16 residues. Here the CDR3 DNA reads TGCAGCGTTGGTGTAGGGAGTGGAGGGGGCCAAGAGACCCAGTACTTC. It yields the protein CSVGVGSGGGQETQYF.